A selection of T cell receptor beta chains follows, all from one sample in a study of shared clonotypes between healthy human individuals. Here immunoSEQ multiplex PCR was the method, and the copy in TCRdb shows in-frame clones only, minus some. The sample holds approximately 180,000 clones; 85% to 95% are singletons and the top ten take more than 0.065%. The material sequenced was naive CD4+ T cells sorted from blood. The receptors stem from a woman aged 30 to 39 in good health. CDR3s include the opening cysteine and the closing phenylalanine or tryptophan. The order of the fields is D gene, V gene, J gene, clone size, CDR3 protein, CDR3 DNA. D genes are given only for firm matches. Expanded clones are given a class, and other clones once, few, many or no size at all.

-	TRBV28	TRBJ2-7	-	CASSARYEQYF	TGTGCCAGCAGTGCTCGGTACGAGCAGTACTTC
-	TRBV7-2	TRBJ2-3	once	CASRLKGVRTDTQYF	TGTGCCAGCAGACTAAAGGGGGTCCGCACAGATACGCAGTATTTT
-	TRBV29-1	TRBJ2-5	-	CSVEEMAGQETQYF	TGCAGCGTTGAAGAAATGGCGGGACAAGAGACCCAGTACTTC
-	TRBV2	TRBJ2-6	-	CACRISGANVLTF	TGTGCCTGTCGGATATCTGGGGCCAACGTCCTGACTTTC
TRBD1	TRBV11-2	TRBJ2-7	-	CASSLVDRANEQYF	TGTGCCAGCAGCTTAGTGGACAGGGCCAACGAGCAGTACTTC
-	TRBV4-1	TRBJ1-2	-	CASSQVPLRGLHGYTF	TGCGCCAGCAGCCAAGTTCCCCTTCGGGGGCTTCATGGCTACACCTTC
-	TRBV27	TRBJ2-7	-	CASSLSATPDPYEQYF	TGTGCCAGCAGTTTATCGGCTACACCCGATCCCTACGAGCAGTACTTC
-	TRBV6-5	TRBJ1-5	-	CASSYSKGAENQPQHF	TGTGCCAGCAGTTACTCGAAAGGGGCTGAGAATCAGCCCCAGCATTTT
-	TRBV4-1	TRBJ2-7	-	CASSALGKDMAYEQYF	TGCGCCAGCAGCGCACTCGGCAAGGACATGGCCTACGAGCAGTACTTC
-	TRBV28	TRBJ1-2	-	CASSFRGYGYTF	TGTGCCAGCAGTTTCCGGGGCTATGGCTACACCTTC
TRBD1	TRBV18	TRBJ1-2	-	CASSPRDSNYGYTF	TGTGCCAGCTCACCTAGGGACAGCAACTATGGCTACACCTTC
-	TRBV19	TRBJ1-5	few	CASERRSNQPQHF	TGTGCCAGCGAGAGACGGAGCAATCAGCCCCAGCATTTT
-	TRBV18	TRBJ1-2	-	CASSPSSGRERGYTF	TGTGCCAGCTCCCCCTCTTCGGGGAGGGAGCGGGGCTACACCTTC
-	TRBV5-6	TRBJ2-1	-	CASSLGGREPNEQFF	TGTGCCAGCAGCTTGGGGGGTCGGGAGCCTAATGAGCAGTTCTTC
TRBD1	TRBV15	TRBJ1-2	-	CATSRNRGGDGYTF	TGTGCCACCAGCAGGAACAGGGGAGGGGATGGCTACACCTTC
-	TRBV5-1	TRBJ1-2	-	CASRDGGEWDYGYTF	TGCGCCAGCAGGGATGGCGGGGAATGGGACTATGGCTACACCTTC
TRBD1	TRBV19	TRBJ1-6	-	CASSIYSGTGLNSPLHF	TGTGCCAGTAGTATCTACTCCGGGACAGGCTTAAATTCACCCCTCCACTTT
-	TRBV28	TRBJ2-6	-	CASGYWISSGANVLTF	TGTGCCAGCGGTTATTGGATAAGCTCTGGGGCCAACGTCCTGACTTTC
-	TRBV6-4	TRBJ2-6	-	CASSPQASGANVLTF	TGTGCCAGCAGTCCCCAGGCCTCTGGGGCCAACGTCCTGACTTTC
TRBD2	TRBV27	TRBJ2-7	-	CASRQTRGGMYEQYF	TGTGCCAGCAGACAAACCCGGGGGGGTATGTACGAGCAGTACTTC
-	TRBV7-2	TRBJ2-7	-	CASSLVPTSEATSYEQYF	TGTGCCAGCAGCTTAGTCCCCACCTCAGAGGCAACGTCCTACGAGCAGTACTTC
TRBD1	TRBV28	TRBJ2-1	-	CASSPPAGQGYNEQFF	TGTGCCAGCAGCCCACCGGCGGGACAGGGCTACAATGAGCAGTTCTTC
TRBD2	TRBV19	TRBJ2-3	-	CATRGAGEGDTQYF	TGTGCCACCCGAGGGGCGGGAGAGGGAGATACGCAGTATTTT
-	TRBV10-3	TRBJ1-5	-	CAISEGADQPQHF	TGTGCCATCAGTGAGGGGGCAGATCAGCCCCAGCATTTT
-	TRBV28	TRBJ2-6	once	CASSNHRVGANVLTF	TGTGCCAGCAGTAATCACAGGGTTGGGGCCAACGTCCTGACTTTC
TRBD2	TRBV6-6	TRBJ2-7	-	CASSPSGSGGGYF	TGTGCCAGCAGTCCTAGCGGGAGTGGAGGGGGGTACTTC
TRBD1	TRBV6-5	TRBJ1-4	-	CASSSQTGGMEKLFF	TGTGCCAGCAGTTCCCAGACAGGGGGCATGGAAAAACTGTTTTTT
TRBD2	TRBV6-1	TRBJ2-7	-	CASTSGLAGLGEQYF	TGTGCCAGCACCTCGGGACTAGCGGGCCTGGGGGAGCAGTACTTC